Shown below are 18 T cell receptor beta chains from a single sample sequenced in a study of Graves' ophthalmopathy and Graves' hyperthyroidism. The sequenced template was RNA, covering the TCR beta CDR3 region. First-round RT-PCR with HTBI primers preceded a second-round multiplex PCR. TCRdb re-called the multiplex PCR reads with MiXCR, one entry per CDR3 protein. The sample shows roughly 610,000 distinct CDR3 sequences, over 20% of them seen only once. The specimen sequenced was peripheral blood. Receptor source: a woman aged 18-29 years with stable Graves' hyperthyroidism. Some clones in this sample may be carry-over from other donors' samples.

The CDR3 DNA follows: TGTGCCAGCAGTACCCTACCGGGATCCTACGAGCAGTACTTC. This encodes CASSTLPGSYEQYF. This chain links TRBV6-2 or TRBV6-3 with TRBJ2-7; tentative D call: TRBD2 (5 bases). V was clipped by 5 bases and J by 1 base, with 12 bases between them. The CDR3 runs 14 residues. The germline V gene has CDR1 MNHEY and CDR2 SVGEGT.

Only a few counts were recorded for this clonotype. The rearrangement joins TRBV18 to TRBJ2-7, with D perhaps TRBD1 or TRBD2 (5 bases each). CDR1 and CDR2 (germline): KGHSH, LQKENI. V gave up 3 bases and J gave up 3 bases, with 15 bases separating them. CDR3 length: 15 residues. In DNA form, the CDR3 reads TGTGCCAGCTCACCGAGGGACGTTAGAAGCTACGAGCAGTACTTC. Translation: CASSPRDVRSYEQYF. The full variable domain, its missing parts supplied by reference TRBV18 and TRBJ2-7, is NAGVMQNPRHLVRRRGQEARLRCSPMKGHSHVYWYRQLPEEGLKFMVYLQKENIIDESGMPKERFSAEFPKEGPSILRIQQVVRGDSAAYFCASSPRDVRSYEQYFGPGTRLTVT.

Many counts were recorded for this clonotype. V usage is TRBV6-5 and J usage is TRBJ2-2, with 8 bases fitting TRBD2. Germline V lookup: CDR1 MNHEY, CDR2 SVGAGI. The trim removed 2 bases at V and 3 bases at J, leaving 5 bases unmatched. The CDR3 is 16 amino acids. This CDR3 is CASSYRGLGDTGELFF. The CDR3 DNA reads as TGTGCCAGCAGTTACAGGGGACTAGGGGACACCGGGGAGCTGTTTTTT.

This clonotype was detected ten times or more. The rearrangement links TRBV4-3 to TRBJ1-1, with D unresolved. The CDR3 loop spans 15 amino acids. V was pared by 2 bases and J by 5 bases, with 15 bases between. CDR1 is LGHNA and CDR2 is YSLEER in the germline V gene. The CDR3 loop is CASSQSGPSATEAFF. The CDR3 DNA reads as TGCGCCAGCAGCCAATCGGGCCCCAGCGCAACTGAAGCTTTCTTT.

This clonotype was recorded many times. This chain connects TRBV5-1 to TRBJ1-6, with D unclear. CDR1 and CDR2 (germline): SGHRS, YFSETQ. This CDR3 contains 14 residues. The ends were cut back, 5 bases at V and 5 bases at J, with 11 bases in the middle. The chain's CDR3 is CASRLGWDNSPLHF. The CDR3 region has the DNA TGCGCCAGCAGACTCGGCTGGGATAATTCACCCCTCCACTTT.

The chain has TRBV10-2 and TRBJ2-5, with TRBD1 identical over 9 bases. The J segment lost 5 bases and the V segment lost 10 bases, leaving 11 bases of the junction unmatched. CDR3 length: 14 amino acids. CDR1 WSHSY and CDR2 SAAADI come from the germline V gene. The CDR3 protein is CATVRTGALETQYF. DNA for the CDR3: TGCGCCACCGTTAGGACAGGGGCGTTGGAGACCCAGTACTTC.

This clonotype has ten or more counts. This chain links TRBV7-3 with TRBJ1-6, with TRBD1 matching 7 bases. This CDR3 is 15 amino acids long. Germline CDR1 reads SGHTA; CDR2 reads FQGTGA. With 8 bases clipped from V and 7 bases from J, the junction kept 11 bases outside the gene matches. The CDR3 nucleotides are TGTGCCAGCTCACTCCTGACAGGGCGGAATTCACCCCTCCACTTT. Amino acids: CASSLLTGRNSPLHF.

This clonotype was seen ten or more times. The V call is TRBV25-1, the J call TRBJ2-7, with no clear D. The CDR3 consists of 13 residues. V was cut by 3 bases and J by 2 bases, with 8 bases left in between. Per the germline V gene, CDR1 is MGHDK and CDR2 is SYGVNS. The CDR3 loop is CASSDPDPYEQYF. The DNA of the CDR3 is TGTGCCAGCAGTGACCCTGACCCCTACGAGCAGTACTTC.

This clonotype has at least ten counts. The rearrangement links TRBV20-1 to TRBJ2-6; 10 nucleotides line up with TRBD1. The CDR3 runs 16 residues. With V trimmed by 6 bases and J by 0 bases, 5 bases remained unmatched. Germline CDR1 reads DFQATT; CDR2 reads SNEGSKA (reference sequence). The CDR3 region has the DNA TGCAGTGCCGGCGGGACAGGGGCCTCTGGGGCCAACGTCCTGACTTTC. Translating gives CSAGGTGASGANVLTF.

This clonotype was seen once. The chain joins TRBV7-3 to TRBJ1-3, with D hard to call. This CDR3 is 14 amino acids long. Germline V gene data show CDR1 as SGHTA and CDR2 as FQGTGA. Deletions cut 1 base from V and 4 bases from J, with 8 bases between. The CDR3 sequence is CASSLSPGGNTIYF. The CDR3 nucleotides are TGTGCCAGCAGCTTAAGTCCGGGAGGAAACACCATATATTTT.

This clonotype was counted many times. The V call is TRBV19, the J call TRBJ2-7; TRBD1 agrees at 8 bases. Germline trimming cut 5 bases from V and 7 bases from J; bases unmatched to any gene: 13. Germline V gives CDR1 LNHDA, CDR2 SQIVND (reference sequence). This CDR3 region has 15 residues. CDR3 sequence (DNA): TGTGCCAGTAGTCCCTCCGCCGGGACAGGAAGGGAGCAGTACTTC. It encodes CASSPSAGTGREQYF.

This clonotype was recorded at least ten times. The CDR3 protein is CASIKSTGMNTEAFF. Here the CDR3 DNA reads TGTGCCAGCATTAAATCGACAGGGATGAACACTGAAGCTTTCTTT. The rearrangement joins TRBV6-5 to TRBJ1-1; 7 bases agree with TRBD1. V was pared by 7 bases and J by 0 bases, with 8 bases of the junction left unmatched. Germline V gene data show CDR1 as MNHEY and CDR2 as SVGAGI. The CDR3 is 15 residues long.

V and J are TRBV12-3 or TRBV12-4 and TRBJ1-3, with TRBD1 matching over 7 bases. The CDR3 runs 15 residues. V gave up 6 bases and J gave up 0 bases; unmatched junction bases: 5. CDR3 nucleotides: TGTGCCAGCAGCGAAACAGGGGTCTCTGGAAACACCATATATTTT. As protein: CASSETGVSGNTIYF.

This clonotype appeared a few times. The V gene is TRBV30, the J gene TRBJ2-7; a weak D match, TRBD2 (5 bases). CDR3 length: 18 residues. Germline-derived CDR1 and CDR2 are GTSNPN and SVGIG (reference sequence). Trimming removed 0 bases from V and 3 bases from J, with 24 bases in between. Here the CDR3 reads CAWSVPLLGSSRGYEQYF. The CDR3, as DNA: TGTGCCTGGAGTGTACCCCTGCTAGGGTCCTCACGGGGCTACGAGCAGTACTTC.

This clonotype was counted ten times or more. V usage is TRBV15 and J usage is TRBJ2-2, with 11 bases that match TRBD2. With 1 base clipped from V and 6 bases from J, the junction kept 4 bases outside the gene matches. Germline values: CDR1 LNHNV, CDR2 YYDKDF (reference sequence). CDR3 length: 16 residues. The CDR3 coding sequence is TGTGCCACCAGCAGAGGGACTAGCGGGCGTTCCGGGGAGCTGTTTTTT. Translated: CATSRGTSGRSGELFF.

This clonotype was counted ten times or more. CDR3 nucleotide sequence: TGTGCCAGCAGTCTCCAGGGGGACGAAGCTTTCTTT. The encoded protein is CASSLQGDEAFF. The chain couples TRBV12-3 or TRBV12-4 to TRBJ1-1; 7 bases are a match to TRBD1. Unmatched junction bases numbered 5, after V lost 5 bases and J lost 8 bases. There are 12 residues in the CDR3.

V gene TRBV5-1 combines with J gene TRBJ2-7; 11 nucleotides match TRBD2. This CDR3 comprises 15 residues. V gave up 4 bases and J gave up 1 base; unmatched junction bases: 4. Germline assignment: CDR1 SGHRS and CDR2 YFSETQ. CDR3 coding DNA: TGCGCCAGCAGCGTTCTAGCGGGGGGATCCTACGAGCAGTACTTC. This sequence encodes CASSVLAGGSYEQYF.

In this sample, this clonotype turned up many times. The chain carries TRBV20-1 and TRBJ1-5; D not resolved. The CDR3 has 16 amino acids. CDR1 is DFQATT, CDR2 SNEGSKA, per germline (reference sequence). The ends were cut back, 3 bases at V and 5 bases at J, with 20 bases in the middle. The CDR3: CSASGSLGLNYQPQHF. The DNA of the CDR3 is TGCAGTGCTAGCGGCTCATTAGGGCTGAACTATCAGCCCCAGCATTTT.